This T cell receptor (beta chain) originates from a study of T cells after yellow fever vaccination. The CDR3 has 14 amino acids. Trimming removed 1 base from V and 11 bases from J; junction bases left unmatched: 7. The V gene's germline CDR1 is SEHNR and CDR2 FQNEAQ (reference sequence). This clonotype was detected a few times. The 5'RACE template-switching step produced TCR cDNA and added a universal primer site and UMIs. TCRdb independently ran MiXCR on the 5' RACE reads; one entry per CDR3 protein. The sample includes about 430,000 distinct CDR3 sequences, 15% to 20% seen only once; the top ten take 15% to 20%.

This chain connects TRBV7-9 to TRBJ2-3; 9 positions match TRBD1. This TCR was sampled from a young man who received the YFV17D yellow fever vaccine. The specimen comprised PBMCs, sampled before the yellow fever booster vaccination. CDR3 sequence: CASSLDMGQGLQYF. CDR3 in DNA: TGTGCCAGCAGCTTAGATATGGGACAGGGACTGCAGTATTTT.